This is a list of T cell receptor beta chains from one sample in a study of CD4 and CD8 cells across lung adenocarcinoma regions. Each CDR3 protein is one row after TCRdb ran MiXCR on the PCR reads. Of 3,000 to 4,000 distinct CDR3 sequences in the sample, about 68% were seen once. Sequencing input: CD4+ T cells from the margin of a lung tumor. All receptors come from a male donor with lung adenocarcinoma. The CD4 and CD8 labels of this study may be unreliable. Each CDR3 is given with its conserved first and last residue.

V gene	J gene	CDR3 protein
TRBV7-2	TRBJ2-3	CASSFYTDTQYF
TRBV30	TRBJ2-2	CAWSVGGELFF
TRBV6-1	TRBJ1-3	CASSVQGRPGNTIYF
TRBV12-3/TRBV12-4	TRBJ1-2	CASRSGQGVRGYTF
TRBV3-1	TRBJ2-4	CARGLGAKNIQYF
TRBV6-1	.	CASSVFGNEQYF
TRBV12-3/TRBV12-4	.	CASSLEQSQETQYF
TRBV4-1	TRBJ2-2	CASSQARVAGHTGELFF
TRBV6-1	.	CASSEGDKAYEQYF
TRBV6-4	TRBJ2-3	CASSDRAAATDTQYF
TRBV5-4	.	CASSLSAGLAQETQYF
TRBV7-6	TRBJ1-2	CASSQGSWYGYTF
TRBV6-1	.	CAGAGGLDQETQYF
TRBV6-1	TRBJ2-1	CASSEGWGVSYNEQFF
TRBV6-1	TRBJ2-1	CASSDRSTSGSLYNEQFF
TRBV6-1	TRBJ1-1	CASRGEERNTEAFF
TRBV6-1	TRBJ2-7	CASSEAGDSSYEQYF
TRBV6-1	TRBJ2-3	CASSEGPTSGGADTQYF
TRBV27	TRBJ2-5	CASSSTVLAGVPETQYF
TRBV3-1	TRBJ2-3	CASSQEGVFSTQYF
TRBV12-3/TRBV12-4	TRBJ2-3	CASSLTQPDTQYF
TRBV6-1	TRBJ2-1	CASNQQGREQFF
TRBV7-2	TRBJ1-2	CASSLDFRGNGYTF
TRBV11-1	TRBJ2-1	CASSLATSGRGVEQFF
TRBV6-1	TRBJ2-1	CASSEWGEQFF
TRBV6-1	TRBJ2-5	CASSSPGGWYF
TRBV11-2	TRBJ2-3	CASSLGTSGSTDTQYF
TRBV6-5	TRBJ2-5	CASSYSSVSGQETQYF
TRBV6-1	TRBJ1-1	CASSELGKNTEAFF
TRBV6-5	TRBJ2-1	CASSYSMHQGHEQFF
TRBV12-3/TRBV12-4	.	CASLKGTSGRAVREQYF
TRBV7-8	TRBJ2-5	CASSQPLAGEETQYF
TRBV30	TRBJ2-3	CAWSQGSSTDTQYF
TRBV25-1	.	CASSGKSGPGAMDTQYF
TRBV10-3	TRBJ2-3	CAGAGGLGPETQYF
TRBV6-1	TRBJ2-1	CASILTRRAEEQFF
TRBV6-1	TRBJ1-6	CASSETGYNSPLHF
TRBV6-4	TRBJ1-3	CASSTDGNTIYF
TRBV6-1	TRBJ2-3	CASSQALLQGTDTQYF
TRBV27	TRBJ2-1	CASSFVAGAYNEQFF
TRBV6-5	TRBJ2-5	CASSSGLAWETQYF
TRBV6-1	TRBJ2-1	CASSERGASAEQFF
TRBV6-1	TRBJ1-2	CASSADRAYGYTF
TRBV12-3/TRBV12-4	.	CASRDRTSGSYEQYF
TRBV12-3/TRBV12-4	TRBJ1-1	CASSLAFSPETGDAEAFF
TRBV6-1	TRBJ1-1	CASSARRGQGEAFF
TRBV7-2	TRBJ2-5	CASSLTLSKETQYF
TRBV7-2	.	CASSPIPYEQYF
TRBV6-1	TRBJ1-5	CASSLTGSYQPQHF
TRBV7-8	TRBJ1-1	CASSLMANIRTEAFF
TRBV6-1	.	CASSEGPGIYEQYF
TRBV4-1	TRBJ1-1	CASRYGTDTEAFF
TRBV6-4	TRBJ2-1	CASSAGWKNPSSYNEQFF
TRBV27	TRBJ1-2	CASSPSGQGRGNYGYTF